The present T cell receptor beta chain was sequenced within a study of shared clonotypes between healthy human individuals. Study-level results: Clonotype sharing among donors was thought likely to change with sequencing depth. Memory subsets generally showed smaller estimated richness than naive subsets did.

Trimming cost V 1 base and J 1 base, with 10 bases left between them. This CDR3 is 15 amino acids long. The germline CDR1 and CDR2 sequences are LNHDA and SQIVND (reference sequence). CD4+ cells were split into CD45RA+ naive and CD45RA-negative memory subsets. In this sample, this clone turned up once. Its specificity is not known. Assay execution took place at the deep level. The protocol was immunoSEQ multiplex PCR, while the TCRdb copy is restricted to in-frame clones and leaves out a portion. The sample shows a few million clones, 90% to 95% of them seen only once. Input material: naive CD4+ T cells from PBMCs. This sample's subset: CD45RA+ positively selected. This sequence originates from a man between 18 and 35 years old in good health. Some clones in this sample may be carry-over from other donors' samples. The rearrangement joins TRBV19 to TRBJ1-1, with D unclear. CDR3 protein: CASSIASRRNTEAFF. CDR3 coding DNA: TGTGCCAGTAGTATAGCCTCGAGGAGGAACACTGAAGCTTTCTTT.